Listed here is a single T cell receptor (beta chain). Its antigen is currently unknown. PCR primers comprised 60 Vbeta and 13 Jbeta primers. Using immunoSEQ multiplex PCR, the repertoire was profiled, and TCRdb retains in-frame clones only, with some absent. This sample yields under 150,000 clones, of which over 60% are seen a single time; 4.9% belongs to the top ten. This sample stems from a study of cytomegalovirus exposure and HLA in healthy donors. Study-level background: Some 180 million T cells yielded some 120 million unique TCR beta sequences in earlier analysis. Caucasian-associated ancestry cluster membership applied to 75% to 85% of under 450 genotyped donors.

Study conclusions and caveats: Roughly uniform depth of sequencing across donors was assumed in presence/absence analyses. Later analysis showed TCR association rates varying by HLA locus, highest for DRB1 and lowest for HLA-C.

This CDR3 is built from 19 residues. V dropped 0 bases and J dropped 1; count of bases not matched to a gene: 13. Germline CDR1 SNHLY, CDR2 FYNNEI. Material: PBMCs. The chain links TRBV2 to TRBJ2-3, with 7 bases that match TRBD2. The source is a woman in her 50s in good health and CMV-seronegative. In DNA form, the CDR3 reads TGTGCCAGCAGTGAAGCGAGAATGGATAGCGGGCGGCGCACAGATACGCAGTATTTT. It specifies CASSEARMDSGRRTDTQYF.